Each of the 9 T cell receptor beta chains below was sequenced from the same sample in a study of OX40 agonist ivuxolimab in advanced cancers. Generated by immunoSEQ multiplex PCR, the TCRdb table keeps only in-frame clones and is missing some. This table has approximately 73,000 clones, about 89% appearing once. The source material was CD4+ or CD8+ T cells sorted from blood, sampled in a trial of the OX40 agonist ivuxolimab. The receptors originated from an adult with an advanced solid tumor such as melanoma, head and neck, liver or kidney cancer.

CDR3 protein: CASIPGGSSYNEQFF. CDR3 in DNA: TGTGCCAGCATTCCAGGGGGGAGCTCCTACAATGAGCAGTTCTTC. The chain uses TRBV6-1 and TRBJ2-1, with D perhaps matching TRBD1 (7 bases). Trimming took off 7 bases at V and 0 bases at J, with 13 bases between the two ends. There are 15 residues in the CDR3. The germline CDR1 and CDR2 sequences are MNHNS and SASEGT.

This sequence joins TRBV2 and TRBJ2-5; D not resolved. With 6 bases removed from V and 4 bases from J, the gap between germline ends came to 9 bases. CDR3 length: 12 residues. In germline, CDR1 is SNHLY, CDR2 FYNNEI. DNA of the CDR3: TGTGCCAGCAGGGCCTCAGGAGAGACCCAGTACTTC. It encodes CASRASGETQYF.

J is TRBJ2-7 and V is TRBV7-2; 7 nucleotides align to TRBD2. Germline CDR1 SGHTA, CDR2 FQGNSA. With 0 bases clipped from V and 1 base from J, the junction kept 9 bases outside the gene matches. The CDR3 sequence is 17 residues long. CDR3 amino acids: CASSLAGLAELSYEQYF. The CDR3 nucleotides read TGTGCCAGCAGCTTAGCAGGCCTAGCGGAACTATCCTACGAGCAGTACTTC.

The chain carries TRBV27 and TRBJ2-3; D not certain. CDR1 is MNHEY, CDR2 SMNVEV, per germline (reference sequence). Trimming removed 4 bases from V and 0 bases from J, with 5 bases in between. This CDR3 contains 13 residues. The CDR3 loop is CASSYGSTDTQYF. CDR3 nucleotides: TGTGCCAGCAGTTATGGTAGCACAGATACGCAGTATTTT.

DNA of the CDR3: TGTGCCTGGAGTGTAGAAGGAGTTAATTCACCCCTCCACTTT. Translation: CAWSVEGVNSPLHF. The V and J genes are TRBV30 and TRBJ1-6, with no clear D. Germline CDR1 and CDR2: GTSNPN and SVGIG (reference sequence). There are 14 residues in the CDR3. With 0 bases removed from V and 6 bases from J, the gap between germline ends came to 9 bases.

This clone was picked up one time. The rearrangement uses TRBV5-1 and TRBJ1-2; D is unresolved. Per the germline V gene, CDR1 is SGHRS and CDR2 is YFSETQ. V lost 0 bases, J lost 4 bases, and 7 bases lay in between. The CDR3 length is 13 residues. CDR3: CASSLGQTYGYTF. CDR3 nucleotide sequence: TGCGCCAGCAGCTTGGGGCAGACCTATGGCTACACCTTC.

The CDR3 region is CASSATSGRAVGETQYF. The DNA of the CDR3 is TGTGCCAGCAGTGCGACTAGCGGGAGGGCGGTAGGAGAGACCCAGTACTTC. The chain uses TRBV27 and TRBJ2-5; 14 bases align to TRBD2. V was pared by 5 bases and J by 4 bases, with 9 bases of the junction left unmatched. Germline V lookup: CDR1 MNHEY, CDR2 SMNVEV (reference sequence). This CDR3 region has 17 residues.

This sequence joins TRBV29-1 and TRBJ2-3; 9 bases match TRBD2. Germline V gene sequence: CDR1 SQVTM, CDR2 ANQGSEA. The trim removed 4 bases at V and 8 bases at J, leaving 10 bases unmatched. The CDR3 is made up of 14 amino acids. As DNA, the CDR3 is TGCAGCGTTGTCCCCGGGACTAGCTACGGTACGCAGTATTTT. It translates to CSVVPGTSYGTQYF.

This rearrangement joins TRBV11-2 to TRBJ1-3; possible D gene TRBD1, 5 bases. The CDR3 is made up of 17 amino acids. Germline loops: CDR1 SGHAT, CDR2 FQNNGV. The V end lost 1 base, the J end lost 2 bases, and 15 bases lay between the germline ends. CDR3 sequence reads: CASSLVGVSGTGNTIYF. The CDR3 DNA reads as TGTGCCAGCAGCTTAGTAGGGGTATCGGGGACTGGAAACACCATATATTTT.